These T cell receptor beta chains were read from a single sample in a study of T cell repertoires in cytomegalovirus infection. MiXCR, run by TCRdb on the reads, gives a single entry per CDR3 protein. Among about 450,000 distinct CDR3 sequences, about a third were seen once, and the ten largest hold approximately 13%. Material for sequencing was PBMCs. The receptor source for this set is a human donor in good health (CMV status not recorded). Some clones in this sample may be carry-over from other donors' samples. CDR3s include the opening cysteine and the closing phenylalanine or tryptophan. D genes are given only for firm matches. Part of the rows lack a size; the others show once, few, many or a class for expanded clones.

D gene,clone size,J gene,V gene,CDR3 protein,CDR3 DNA
NA,NA,TRBJ1-2,TRBV7-9,CASSLGGKYYGYTF,TGTGCCAGCAGCTTAGGTGGGAAATACTATGGCTACACCTTC
NA,few,TRBJ2-3,TRBV4-1,CASSGQGTDTQYF,TGCGCCAGCTCCGGACAAGGCACAGATACGCAGTATTTT
TRBD1,NA,TRBJ2-3,TRBV25-1,CASSEFGTGADTQYF,TGTGCCAGCAGTGAATTCGGGACAGGGGCAGATACGCAGTATTTT
NA,once,TRBJ2-2,TRBV15,CATSRDRGATGELFF,TGTGCCACCAGCAGAGATCGAGGGGCAACCGGGGAGCTGTTTTTT
TRBD1,few,TRBJ2-3,TRBV10-3,CAISGRVQGSTDTQYF,TGTGCCATCAGTGGGCGGGTACAGGGGAGCACAGATACGCAGTATTTT
TRBD2,many,TRBJ2-1,TRBV7-6,CASSPRAAGGSGEQFF,TGTGCCAGCAGCCCCCGAGCGGCGGGGGGGTCCGGTGAGCAGTTCTTC
TRBD1,many,TRBJ1-1,TRBV25-1,CASSEGDRGEAFF,TGTGCCAGCAGTGAGGGGGACAGGGGTGAAGCTTTCTTT
TRBD1,few,TRBJ2-1,TRBV4-1,CASRPGQGPYNEQFF,TGTGCCAGCAGGCCGGGACAGGGGCCCTACAATGAGCAGTTCTTC
NA,NA,TRBJ1-2,TRBV4-1,CASSQDRGGLGGYTF,TGTGCCAGCAGCCAAGATAGGGGGGGCTTGGGCGGCTACACCTTC
NA,NA,TRBJ2-2,TRBV6-1,CASSEREWTGELFF,TGTGCCAGCAGTGAACGCGAATGGACCGGGGAGCTGTTTTTT
NA,few,TRBJ1-5,TRBV7-8,CASSLAGRDSQHF,TGTGCCAGCAGCTTAGCGGGCAGGGACTCCCAGCATTTT
NA,many,TRBJ2-2,TRBV12-3/TRBV12-4,CASSPGGTAGELFF,TGTGCCAGCAGCCCTGGGGGCACGGCCGGGGAGCTGTTTTTT
NA,many,TRBJ1-2,TRBV7-9,CASSFGPKDYGYTF,TGTGCCAGCAGCTTTGGACCCAAGGACTATGGCTACACCTTC
TRBD1,many,TRBJ1-1,TRBV11-2,CASSPGQIYTEAFF,TGTGCCAGCAGCCCGGGACAGATTTACACTGAAGCTTTCTTT
NA,NA,TRBJ2-1,TRBV4-1,CASSPEVQGRNEQFF,TGCGCCAGCAGCCCAGAAGTACAAGGGAGGAATGAGCAGTTCTTC
NA,few,TRBJ1-2,TRBV6-6,CASSYSRVQGRAYGYTF,TGTGCCAGCAGTTACTCGAGGGTCCAGGGAAGGGCCTATGGCTACACCTTC
NA,NA,TRBJ1-1,TRBV19,CASSGWNTEAFF,TGTGCCAGTAGTGGATGGAACACTGAAGCTTTCTTT
NA,many,TRBJ2-3,TRBV7-2,CASSLASAPDTQYF,TGTGCCAGCAGCTTAGCGTCGGCTCCAGATACGCAGTATTTT
NA,NA,TRBJ1-1,TRBV6-1,CASRTTGPNTEAFF,TGTGCCAGCAGAACGACAGGACCGAACACTGAAGCTTTCTTT
TRBD2,few,TRBJ2-3,TRBV6-5,CASRPTGTSGYRTDTQYF,TGTGCCAGCAGACCCACCGGGACTAGCGGGTACCGCACAGATACGCAGTATTTT
TRBD1,NA,TRBJ2-2,TRBV7-2,CASRSQGASGELFF,TGTGCCAGCAGATCGCAGGGGGCGTCCGGGGAGCTGTTTTTT
TRBD1,many,TRBJ1-1,TRBV12-3/TRBV12-4,CASSLAGTAEAFF,TGTGCCAGCAGTTTAGCGGGGACAGCTGAAGCTTTCTTT
NA,NA,TRBJ1-5,TRBV19,CASSWLGGSNQPQHF,TGTGCCAGTAGCTGGTTGGGGGGAAGCAATCAGCCCCAGCATTTT
TRBD2,NA,TRBJ2-3,TRBV5-4,CASSRTSAWADTQYF,TGTGCCAGCAGCCGAACTAGCGCGTGGGCAGATACGCAGTATTTT
NA,once,TRBJ2-5,TRBV29-1,CSVVRIGGETQYF,TGCAGCGTCGTGCGCATCGGGGGAGAGACCCAGTACTTC
TRBD1,few,TRBJ1-5,TRBV25-1,CASSAGQGLGAAQHF,TGTGCCAGCAGTGCCGGACAGGGTCTAGGCGCGGCCCAGCATTTT
NA,many,TRBJ1-1,TRBV6-5,CASSYRALNTEAFF,TGTGCCAGCAGTTACAGGGCCCTGAACACTGAAGCTTTCTTT
TRBD1,few,TRBJ2-3,TRBV7-9,CASSWDSYTQYF,TGTGCCAGCAGCTGGGACAGTTATACGCAGTATTTT
NA,few,TRBJ1-2,TRBV30,CAWSPSTDNYGYTF,TGTGCCTGGAGCCCATCGACAGATAACTATGGCTACACCTTC
TRBD1,NA,TRBJ1-1,TRBV14,CASSQTTGSLTEAFF,TGTGCCAGCAGCCAAACGACAGGGTCGCTGACTGAAGCTTTCTTT
NA,few,TRBJ2-7,TRBV28,CASGTGSGSYEQYF,TGTGCCAGCGGTACAGGTTCTGGGTCCTACGAGCAGTACTTC
NA,few,TRBJ2-1,TRBV6-1,CASSEDTQEQFF,TGTGCCAGCAGTGAGGACACGCAGGAGCAGTTCTTC
NA,NA,TRBJ1-2,TRBV6-2/TRBV6-3,CASRPRDPPPYGYTF,TGTGCCAGCAGGCCTCGGGACCCACCGCCCTATGGCTACACCTTC
NA,few,TRBJ1-1,TRBV7-2,CASSLDGREVTEAFF,TGTGCCAGCAGCTTAGACGGCAGGGAGGTCACTGAAGCTTTCTTT
NA,NA,TRBJ2-5,TRBV7-9,CASSKPEETQYF,TGTGCCAGCAGTAAGCCAGAGGAGACCCAGTACTTC
NA,NA,TRBJ1-5,TRBV20-1,CSARPDRTNQPQHF,TGCAGTGCTAGGCCCGACAGGACCAATCAGCCCCAGCATTTT
NA,NA,TRBJ1-2,TRBV6-6,CASSYSGRDYGYTF,TGTGCCAGCAGTTACTCCGGCAGGGACTATGGCTACACCTTC
NA,few,TRBJ2-7,TRBV7-2,CASSSSFSSYEQYF,TGTGCCAGCAGCTCCTCCTTCAGCTCCTACGAGCAGTACTTC
TRBD1,NA,TRBJ2-7,TRBV23-1,CASSHGATGDYEQYF,TGCGCCAGCAGCCACGGGGCTACAGGGGACTACGAGCAGTACTTC
TRBD2,NA,TRBJ2-1,TRBV20-1,CSASSSGGGAYNEQFF,TGCAGTGCTAGTTCCAGCGGGGGGGGAGCGTACAATGAGCAGTTCTTC
NA,many,TRBJ2-2,TRBV7-2,CASSSKNTGELFF,TGTGCCAGCAGCTCCAAAAACACCGGGGAGCTGTTTTTT
NA,NA,TRBJ1-2,TRBV12-3/TRBV12-4,CASTEVGSNYGYTF,TGTGCCAGCACCGAAGTTGGGTCTAACTATGGCTACACCTTC
NA,NA,TRBJ2-6,TRBV15,CATSGEYSGANVLTF,TGTGCCACCAGCGGCGAGTACTCTGGGGCCAACGTCCTGACTTTC